The entry below gives a single T cell receptor beta chain sequence along with its context. Libraries of TCR beta came from iRepertoire HTBI primers plus Arm-PCR of CDR3 regions. From the multiplex PCR reads, TCRdb called clonotypes with MiXCR, one entry per CDR3 protein. The sample includes 300,000 to 500,000 distinct CDR3 sequences, around 21% of them seen just once. These data belong to a study of regulatory T cells in long-lasting Graves disease. Time point specified: persistent/refractory GD, antithyroid drugs over 5 years with positive TRAb. Researchers made the TCR library from RNA that was extracted from PBMCs. The starting material was peripheral blood mononuclear cells (PBMCs), obtained when the disease was refractory, from a patient treated with antithyroid drugs. The clonotype comes from a female donor with Graves disease.

In DNA form, the CDR3 reads TGTGCCAGCAGCCCTATTTTACAGTCCCTTGTGAACACTGAAGCTTTCTTT. It is translated as CASSPILQSLVNTEAFF. The chain recombines TRBV7-2 with TRBJ1-1; D unclear. The CDR3 covers 17 residues. Germline assignment: CDR1 SGHTA and CDR2 FQGNSA. V dropped 5 bases and J dropped 0 bases, with 19 bases sitting between them.